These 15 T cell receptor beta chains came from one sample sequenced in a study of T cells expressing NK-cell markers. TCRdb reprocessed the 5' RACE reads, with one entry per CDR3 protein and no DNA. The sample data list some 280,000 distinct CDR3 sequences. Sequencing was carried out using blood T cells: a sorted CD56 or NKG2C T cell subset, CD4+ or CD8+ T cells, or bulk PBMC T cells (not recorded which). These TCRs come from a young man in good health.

CDR3: CASSLSGQGGEAFF. This chain connects TRBV27 to TRBJ1-1; TCRdb proposes TRBD1, but this gene call is untestable without DNA. CDR1 and CDR2 from the germline V gene are MNHEY and SMNVEV (reference sequence). This CDR3 spans 14 amino acids.

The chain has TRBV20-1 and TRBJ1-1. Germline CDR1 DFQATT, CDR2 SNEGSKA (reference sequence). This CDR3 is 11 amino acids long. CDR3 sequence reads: CRRARNTEAFF.

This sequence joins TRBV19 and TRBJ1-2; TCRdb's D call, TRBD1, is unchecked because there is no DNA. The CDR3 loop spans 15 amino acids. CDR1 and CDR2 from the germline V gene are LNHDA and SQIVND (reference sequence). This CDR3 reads CASSIAGQHNYGYTF.

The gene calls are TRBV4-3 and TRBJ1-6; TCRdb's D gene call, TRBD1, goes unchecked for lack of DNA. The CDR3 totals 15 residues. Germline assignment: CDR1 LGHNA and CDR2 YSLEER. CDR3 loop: CASSQDLGGGSPLHF.

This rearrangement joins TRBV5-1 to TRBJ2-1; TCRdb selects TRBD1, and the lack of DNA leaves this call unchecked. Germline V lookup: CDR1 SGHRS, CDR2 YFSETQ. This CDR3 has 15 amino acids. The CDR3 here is CASSVGTESYNEQFF.

The CDR3 region is CSAVPSGRTEYTQYF. The chain joins TRBV20-1 to TRBJ2-3; TCRdb names TRBD2, which stays unverified in the absence of DNA. Germline V gives CDR1 DFQATT, CDR2 SNEGSKA (reference sequence). CDR3 length equals 15 residues.

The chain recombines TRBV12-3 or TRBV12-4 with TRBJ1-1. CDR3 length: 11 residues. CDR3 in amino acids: CASSEQRQAFF.

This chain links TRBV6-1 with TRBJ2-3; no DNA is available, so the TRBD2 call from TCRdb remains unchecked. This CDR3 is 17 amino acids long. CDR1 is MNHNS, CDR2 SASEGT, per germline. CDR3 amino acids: CASSEILAGGFTDTQYF.

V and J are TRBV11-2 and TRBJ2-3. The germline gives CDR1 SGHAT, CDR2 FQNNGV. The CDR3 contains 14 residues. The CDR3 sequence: CASSLVQSTDTQYF.

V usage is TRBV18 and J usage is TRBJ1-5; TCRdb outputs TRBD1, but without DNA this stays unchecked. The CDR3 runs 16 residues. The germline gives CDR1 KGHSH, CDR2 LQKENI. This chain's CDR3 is CASSPLRVSLNQPQHF.

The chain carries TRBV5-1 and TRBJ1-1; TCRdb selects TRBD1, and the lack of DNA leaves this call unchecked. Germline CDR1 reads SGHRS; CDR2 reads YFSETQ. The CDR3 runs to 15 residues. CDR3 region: CASSRTTGMNTEAFF.

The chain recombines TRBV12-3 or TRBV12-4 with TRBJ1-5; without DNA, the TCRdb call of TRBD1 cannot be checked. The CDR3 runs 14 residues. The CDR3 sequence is CASSLVGDRQPQHF.

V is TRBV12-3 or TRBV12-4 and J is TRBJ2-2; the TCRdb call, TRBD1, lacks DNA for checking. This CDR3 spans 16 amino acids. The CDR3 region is CASNRREGANTGELFF.

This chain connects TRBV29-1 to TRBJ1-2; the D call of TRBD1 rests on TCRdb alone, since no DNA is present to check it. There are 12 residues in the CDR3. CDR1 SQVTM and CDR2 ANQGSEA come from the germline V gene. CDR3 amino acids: CSARGARGGYTF.

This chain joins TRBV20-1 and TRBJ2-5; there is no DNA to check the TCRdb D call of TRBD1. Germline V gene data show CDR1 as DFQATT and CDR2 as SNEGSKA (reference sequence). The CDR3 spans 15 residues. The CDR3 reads CSATRGAGVKETQYF.